What follows are 20 T cell receptor beta chains derived from one specimen sequenced in a study of shared T cell receptors in the human thymus (dated by TCRdb to about 2021). Libraries were made using the immunoSEQ multiplex PCR assay. TCRdb stores this immuneACCESS table with in-frame sequences only. Part of the clones is absent; in the studies checked, under half of the shortfall reflects unresolved V genes, and no reason is known for the rest. In all, the sample holds roughly 660,000 clones, and over 75% of those were seen once. The ten largest clones capture 0.0095% to 0.013% of the sample. These data were likewise used in another study, on human thymus T cells.

Sequencing was performed on thymocytes. Source of these receptors: a boy less than two years old with a congenital heart defect. Donor details come from another sample of the same person, matched by shared clones.

This sequence joins TRBV7-2 and TRBJ2-7; possibly TRBD2 for D (6 bases). Trimming removed 0 bases from V and 3 bases from J, with 15 bases in between. Germline CDR1 is SGHTA and CDR2 is FQGNSA. The CDR3 runs to 16 residues. The CDR3 sequence is CASSLAFRETFYEQYF. The CDR3 DNA sequence: TGTGCCAGCAGCTTAGCCTTCCGGGAGACTTTCTACGAGCAGTACTTC.

The chain carries TRBV15 and TRBJ2-7; 8 nucleotides match TRBD1. Germline V gives CDR1 LNHNV, CDR2 YYDKDF (reference sequence). The CDR3 is 16 residues long. V lost 1 base to trimming and J lost 2 bases; unmatched junction nucleotides: 7. The CDR3 is CATSRVPGQGPYEQYF. The CDR3 DNA sequence: TGTGCCACCAGCAGAGTGCCCGGACAGGGACCCTACGAGCAGTACTTC.

V usage is TRBV12-5 and J usage is TRBJ2-2; tentatively, D is TRBD2 (5 bases). The CDR3 has 15 residues. Trimming left V 3 bases short and J 2 bases short, with 10 bases between. Germline assignment: CDR1 LGHNT and CDR2 FRNRAP. Here the CDR3 reads CASGLRTSNTGELFF. CDR3 nucleotides: TGTGCTAGTGGTTTAAGGACTTCCAACACCGGGGAGCTGTTTTTT.

This clone was picked up one time. The J gene is TRBJ2-3, the V gene TRBV7-2, with D tentatively TRBD2 (5 bases). V was trimmed by 1 base and J by 3 bases, leaving 20 bases between them. The CDR3 totals 18 residues. In germline, CDR1 is SGHTA, CDR2 FQGNSA. In DNA form, the CDR3 reads TGTGCCAGCAGCTTAGAAGTTTGGGCTAGCTATTATACAGATACGCAGTATTTT. It encodes CASSLEVWASYYTDTQYF.

The V and J genes are TRBV20-1 and TRBJ2-1; D not certain. CDR1 and CDR2 (germline): DFQATT, SNEGSKA (reference sequence). The V gene lost 6 bases and the J gene lost 5 bases, with 5 bases spanning the gap. CDR3 size: 10 residues. The CDR3 loop is CSARNNEQFF. The CDR3 DNA is TGCAGTGCCAGGAACAATGAGCAGTTCTTC.

The V and J genes are TRBV5-4 and TRBJ2-5; 10 bases line up with TRBD2. CDR1 is SGHNT, CDR2 YYREEE, per germline (reference sequence). The trim removed 5 bases at V and 3 bases at J, leaving 1 base unmatched. The CDR3 is 13 amino acids. Here the CDR3 reads CASRTSGKETQYF. The DNA for the CDR3 is TGTGCCAGCAGAACTAGCGGGAAAGAGACCCAGTACTTC.

This chain joins TRBV29-1 and TRBJ2-7; 8 bases map to TRBD1. V was pared by 4 bases and J by 0 bases, with 2 bases of the junction left unmatched. CDR1 is SQVTM, CDR2 ANQGSEA, per germline. The CDR3 is 13 residues long. This chain's CDR3 is CSVGDRFSYEQYF. CDR3 DNA: TGCAGCGTTGGGGACAGGTTCTCCTACGAGCAGTACTTC.

CDR3 residues: CASSVEASGVSSYNEQFF. Written as DNA, the CDR3 is TGTGCCAGCAGCGTAGAGGCTAGCGGGGTCAGCTCCTACAATGAGCAGTTCTTC. This rearrangement joins TRBV9 to TRBJ2-1; 9 bases align to TRBD2. This CDR3 has 18 amino acids. CDR1 SGDLS and CDR2 YYNGEE come from the germline V gene. The V gene end was trimmed by 0 bases and the J gene end by 0 bases; junction bases not matched to a gene: 7.

The chain links TRBV28 to TRBJ1-2, with D possibly matching TRBD1 (5 bases). The CDR3 runs 14 residues. Per germline, CDR1 MDHEN and CDR2 SYDVKM. V dropped 4 bases and J dropped 4 bases, with 13 bases sitting between them. CDR3 region: CASSWSGPVYGYTF. CDR3 DNA sequence: TGTGCCAGCAGTTGGTCAGGGCCCGTCTATGGCTACACCTTC.

The chain joins TRBV6-5 to TRBJ2-4; D is uncertain. Germline V gene lookup returns CDR1 MNHEY and CDR2 SVGAGI. Trimming removed 0 bases at V and 8 bases at J, with 11 bases between. The CDR3 length is 14 residues. In DNA form, the CDR3 reads TGTGCCAGCAGTTACTCGAGCTACTCGGACATTCAGTACTTC. Translated, it gives CASSYSSYSDIQYF.

This chain links TRBV10-3 with TRBJ2-1; D may be TRBD2 (5 bases). CDR1 and CDR2 from the germline V gene are ENHRY and SYGVKD. Trimming removed 10 bases at V and 5 bases at J, with 15 bases between. CDR3 size: 13 residues. The CDR3 is CATGGTNDNEQFF. The DNA of the CDR3 is TGTGCCACCGGAGGAACAAACGACAATGAGCAGTTCTTC.

The chain has TRBV27 and TRBJ2-3, with TRBD2 matching 15 bases. The V gene's germline CDR1 is MNHEY and CDR2 SMNVEV (reference sequence). The V segment lost 4 bases and the J segment 6 bases; nucleotides outside the gene matches: 8. This CDR3 has 17 amino acids. CDR3 bases: TGTGCCAGCAGTTCTGCCGGGACTAGCGGGAGGCGGGATACGCAGTATTTT. Its translation is CASSSAGTSGRRDTQYF.

The chain links TRBV14 to TRBJ1-3; 8 bases match TRBD1. From germline, CDR1 is SGHDN and CDR2 FVKESK. This CDR3 has 19 amino acids. The ends lost 4 bases at V and 0 bases at J; junction bases unmatched: 14. The CDR3 bases are TGTGCCAGCAGCCGACCGGGACAGGACCCTACTTCCTCTGGAAACACCATATATTTT. Protein: CASSRPGQDPTSSGNTIYF.

The chain couples TRBV29-1 to TRBJ1-1; D is possibly TRBD1 (6 bases). Germline CDR1 reads SQVTM; CDR2 reads ANQGSEA. V lost 1 base and J 7 bases, leaving 7 bases between the germline ends. The CDR3 consists of 11 residues. The CDR3, as DNA: TGCAGCGTTGAAGGGACAGTTGAAGCTTTCTTT. It yields the protein CSVEGTVEAFF.

The gene calls are TRBV11-3 and TRBJ2-5, with D possibly being TRBD1 (6 bases). V was clipped by 3 bases and J by 5 bases, with 13 bases between them. The CDR3 extends over 14 amino acids. Germline CDR1 is SGHNT and CDR2 is YENEEA. The CDR3 protein is CASSLIGGDETQYF. CDR3 bases: TGTGCCAGCAGCTTGATAGGGGGTGATGAGACCCAGTACTTC.

The chain employs TRBV2 and TRBJ2-1, with D unclear. Trimming took off 2 bases at V and 15 bases at J, with 8 bases between the two ends. CDR3 size: 10 residues. Germline CDR1 and CDR2: SNHLY and FYNNEI. CDR3 in DNA: TGTGCCAGCAGTGAATCCGGCGGGTTCTTC. Protein product: CASSESGGFF.

The V and J genes are TRBV4-2 and TRBJ2-7; 9 nucleotides align to TRBD1. V lost 2 bases and J lost 5; bases outside the gene matches: 7. Germline assignment: CDR1 LGHNA and CDR2 YNFKEQ. This CDR3 is 15 amino acids long. This CDR3 reads CASSQPGQGCNEQYF. The CDR3 bases are TGTGCCAGCAGCCAACCGGGACAGGGTTGCAACGAGCAGTACTTC.

The V and J genes are TRBV6-4 and TRBJ2-2, with TRBD1 as a possible D gene (5 bases). V lost 2 bases to trimming and J lost 8 bases, with 12 bases between them. CDR1 is MRHNA, CDR2 SNTAGT, per germline. This CDR3 is built from 14 residues. The CDR3 spells CASSDSRAKGELFF. Here the CDR3 DNA reads TGTGCCAGCAGTGACAGCAGGGCAAAGGGGGAGCTGTTTTTT.

V gene TRBV6-5 combines with J gene TRBJ1-2, with 10 bases lining up with TRBD1. Germline values: CDR1 MNHEY, CDR2 SVGAGI. This CDR3 is 15 amino acids long. The junction had 1 base not matched to a gene; V was cut back by 0 bases and J by 3 bases. The CDR3 reads CASSYSTGGDYGYTF. The CDR3 bases are TGTGCCAGCAGTTACTCGACAGGGGGCGACTATGGCTACACCTTC.

The chain is built from TRBV7-8 and TRBJ2-1, with TRBD2 matching 14 bases. Germline V gene data show CDR1 as SGHVS and CDR2 as FQNEAQ. Trimming cost V 2 bases and J 9 bases; bases outside gene matches: 6. CDR3 length equals 16 residues. Here the CDR3 DNA reads TGTGCCAGCAGCTTACGGACTAGCGGGAGGAAGGGTGAGCAGTTCTTC. Translating gives CASSLRTSGRKGEQFF.